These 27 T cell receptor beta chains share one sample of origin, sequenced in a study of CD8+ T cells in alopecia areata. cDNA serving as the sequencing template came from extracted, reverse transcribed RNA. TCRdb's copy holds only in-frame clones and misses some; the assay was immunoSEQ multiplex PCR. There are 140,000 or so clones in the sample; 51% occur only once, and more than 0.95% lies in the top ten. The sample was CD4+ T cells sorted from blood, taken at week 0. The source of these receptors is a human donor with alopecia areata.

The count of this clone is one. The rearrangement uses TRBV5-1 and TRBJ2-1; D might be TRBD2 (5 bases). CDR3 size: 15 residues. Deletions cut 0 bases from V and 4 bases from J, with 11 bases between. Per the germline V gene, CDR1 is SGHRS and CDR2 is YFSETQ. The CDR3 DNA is TGCGCCAGCAGCTTGGTCAGCGGACCATACAATGAGCAGTTCTTC. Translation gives CASSLVSGPYNEQFF.

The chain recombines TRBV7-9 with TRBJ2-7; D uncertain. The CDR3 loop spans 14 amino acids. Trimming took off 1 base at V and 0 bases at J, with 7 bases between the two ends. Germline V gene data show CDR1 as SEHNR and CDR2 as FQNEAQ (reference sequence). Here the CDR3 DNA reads TGTGCCAGCAGCTTAGGGTTGGGCTCCTACGAGCAGTACTTC. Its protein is CASSLGLGSYEQYF.

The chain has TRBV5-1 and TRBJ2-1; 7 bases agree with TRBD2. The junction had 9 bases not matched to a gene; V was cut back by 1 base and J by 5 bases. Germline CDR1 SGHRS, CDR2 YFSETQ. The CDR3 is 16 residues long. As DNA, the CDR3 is TGCGCCAGCAGCTTGTCGTCTGGACTAGGTAACAATGAGCAGTTCTTC. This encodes CASSLSSGLGNNEQFF. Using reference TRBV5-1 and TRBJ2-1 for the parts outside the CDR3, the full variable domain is KAGVTQTPRYLIKTRGQQVTLSCSPISGHRSVSWYQQTPGQGLQFLFEYFSETQRNKGNFPGRFSGRQFSNSRSEMNVSTLELGDSALYLCASSLSSGLGNNEQFFGPGTRLTVL.

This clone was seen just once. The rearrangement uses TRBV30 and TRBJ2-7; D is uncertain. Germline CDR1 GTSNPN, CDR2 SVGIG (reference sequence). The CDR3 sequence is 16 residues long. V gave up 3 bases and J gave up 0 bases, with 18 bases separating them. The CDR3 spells CAWSRPRPTNSYEQYF. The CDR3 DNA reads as TGTGCCTGGAGCAGGCCAAGACCCACTAACTCCTACGAGCAGTACTTC.

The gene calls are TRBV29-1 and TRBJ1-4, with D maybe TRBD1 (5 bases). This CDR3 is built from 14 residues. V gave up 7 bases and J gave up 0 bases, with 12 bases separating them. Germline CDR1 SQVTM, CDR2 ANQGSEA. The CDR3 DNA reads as TGCAGCGCGAGCGGGGCCGCAACTAATGAAAAACTGTTTTTT. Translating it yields CSASGAATNEKLFF.

The CDR3 is CSVVCGGGTDTQYF. The CDR3 nucleotides read TGCAGCGTTGTGTGCGGGGGTGGCACAGATACGCAGTATTTT. The chain has TRBV29-1 and TRBJ2-3; TRBD2 matches at 7 bases. The V gene end was trimmed by 4 bases and the J gene end by 1 base; junction bases not matched to a gene: 5. This CDR3 comprises 14 residues. In germline, CDR1 is SQVTM, CDR2 ANQGSEA.

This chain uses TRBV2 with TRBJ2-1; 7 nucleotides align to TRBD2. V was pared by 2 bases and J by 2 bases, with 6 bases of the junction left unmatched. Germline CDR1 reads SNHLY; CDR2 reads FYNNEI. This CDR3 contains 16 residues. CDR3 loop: CASSENRGGTYNEQFF. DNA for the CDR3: TGTGCCAGCAGTGAAAATCGGGGAGGGACCTACAATGAGCAGTTCTTC. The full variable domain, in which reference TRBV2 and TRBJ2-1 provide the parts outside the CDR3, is EPEVTQTPSHQVTQMGQEVILRCVPISNHLYFYWYRQILGQKVEFLVSFYNNEISEKSEIFDDQFSVERPDGSNFTLKIRSTKLEDSAMYFCASSENRGGTYNEQFFGPGTRLTVL.

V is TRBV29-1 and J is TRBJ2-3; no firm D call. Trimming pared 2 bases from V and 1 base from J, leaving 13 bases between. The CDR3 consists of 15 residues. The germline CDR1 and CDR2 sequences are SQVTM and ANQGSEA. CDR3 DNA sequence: TGCAGCGTTGAATCGTTTTGGAAGGGCACAGATACGCAGTATTTT. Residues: CSVESFWKGTDTQYF.

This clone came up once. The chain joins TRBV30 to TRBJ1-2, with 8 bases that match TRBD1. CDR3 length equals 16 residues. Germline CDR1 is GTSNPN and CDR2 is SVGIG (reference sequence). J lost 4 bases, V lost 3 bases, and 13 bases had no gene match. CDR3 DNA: TGTGCCTGGAGCCGGACCCTTCGACAGGGGAGCTATGGCTACACCTTC. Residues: CAWSRTLRQGSYGYTF. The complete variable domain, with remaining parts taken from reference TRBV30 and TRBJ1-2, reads SQTIHQWPATLVQPVGSPLSLECTVEGTSNPNLYWYRQAAGRGLQLLFYSVGIGQISSEVPQNLSASRPQDRQFILSSKKLLLSDSGFYLCAWSRTLRQGSYGYTFGSGTRLTVV.

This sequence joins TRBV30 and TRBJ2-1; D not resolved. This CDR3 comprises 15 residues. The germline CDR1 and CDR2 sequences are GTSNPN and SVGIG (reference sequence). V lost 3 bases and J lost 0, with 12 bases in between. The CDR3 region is CAWRGGLSSYNEQFF. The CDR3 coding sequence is TGTGCCTGGAGAGGTGGGCTGAGCTCCTACAATGAGCAGTTCTTC. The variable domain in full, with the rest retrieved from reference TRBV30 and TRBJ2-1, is SQTIHQWPATLVQPVGSPLSLECTVEGTSNPNLYWYRQAAGRGLQLLFYSVGIGQISSEVPQNLSASRPQDRQFILSSKKLLLSDSGFYLCAWRGGLSSYNEQFFGPGTRLTVL.

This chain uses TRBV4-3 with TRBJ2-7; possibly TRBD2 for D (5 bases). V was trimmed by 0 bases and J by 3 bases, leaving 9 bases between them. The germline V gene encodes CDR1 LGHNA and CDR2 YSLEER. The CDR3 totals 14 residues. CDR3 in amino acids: CASSQDPSSYEQYF. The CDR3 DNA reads TGCGCCAGCAGCCAAGATCCTAGCAGCTACGAGCAGTACTTC.

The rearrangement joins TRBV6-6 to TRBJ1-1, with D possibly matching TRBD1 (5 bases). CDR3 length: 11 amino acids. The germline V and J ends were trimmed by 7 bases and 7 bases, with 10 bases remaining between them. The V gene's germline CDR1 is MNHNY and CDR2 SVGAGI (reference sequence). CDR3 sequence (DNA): TGTGCCAGCACAAGGACAAATGAAGCTTTCTTT. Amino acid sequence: CASTRTNEAFF.

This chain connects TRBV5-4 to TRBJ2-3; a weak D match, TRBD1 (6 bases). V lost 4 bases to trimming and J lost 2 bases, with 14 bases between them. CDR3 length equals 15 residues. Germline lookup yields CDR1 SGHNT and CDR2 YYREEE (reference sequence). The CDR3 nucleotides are TGTGCCAGCAGCCACGGACAGACTCCCACAGATACGCAGTATTTT. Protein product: CASSHGQTPTDTQYF.

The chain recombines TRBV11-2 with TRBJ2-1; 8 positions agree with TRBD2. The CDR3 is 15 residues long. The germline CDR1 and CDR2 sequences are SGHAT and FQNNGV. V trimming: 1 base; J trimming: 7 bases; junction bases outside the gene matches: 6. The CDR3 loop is CASSLVSGRGNEQFF. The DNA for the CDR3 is TGTGCCAGCAGCTTAGTAAGCGGGAGAGGGAATGAGCAGTTCTTC.

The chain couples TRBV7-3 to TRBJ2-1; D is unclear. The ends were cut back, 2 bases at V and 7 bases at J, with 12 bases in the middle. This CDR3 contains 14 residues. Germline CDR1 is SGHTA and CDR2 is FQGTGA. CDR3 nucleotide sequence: TGTGCCAGCAGCTTATCAGCACCAAGGAATGAGCAGTTCTTC. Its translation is CASSLSAPRNEQFF.

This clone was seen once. CDR3 sequence reads: CATSRAPGLAGPLAQYF. The CDR3 coding sequence is TGTGCCACCAGCAGAGCCCCCGGACTAGCGGGACCATTGGCCCAGTACTTC. The chain is built from TRBV15 and TRBJ2-5, with 12 bases matching TRBD2. Germline CDR1 LNHNV, CDR2 YYDKDF (reference sequence). The CDR3 has 17 amino acids. Trimming removed 1 base from V and 9 bases from J; junction bases left unmatched: 12.

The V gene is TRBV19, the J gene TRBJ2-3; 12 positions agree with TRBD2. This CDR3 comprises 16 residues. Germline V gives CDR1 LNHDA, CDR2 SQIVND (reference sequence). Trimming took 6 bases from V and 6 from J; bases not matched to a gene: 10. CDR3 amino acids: CASRWTSGNVPDTQYF. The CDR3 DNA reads TGTGCCAGTAGGTGGACTAGCGGGAATGTCCCCGATACGCAGTATTTT. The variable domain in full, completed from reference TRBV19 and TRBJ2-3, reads DGGITQSPKYLFRKEGQNVTLSCEQNLNHDAMYWYRQDPGQGLRLIYYSQIVNDFQKGDIAEGYSVSREKKESFPLTVTSAQKNPTAFYLCASRWTSGNVPDTQYFGPGTRLTVL.

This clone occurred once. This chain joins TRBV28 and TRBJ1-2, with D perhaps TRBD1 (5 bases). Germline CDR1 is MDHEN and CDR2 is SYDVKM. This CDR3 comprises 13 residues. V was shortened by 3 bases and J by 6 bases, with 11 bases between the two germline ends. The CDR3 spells CASSLLTEDGYTF. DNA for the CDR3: TGTGCCAGCAGTTTGTTGACAGAAGATGGCTACACCTTC.

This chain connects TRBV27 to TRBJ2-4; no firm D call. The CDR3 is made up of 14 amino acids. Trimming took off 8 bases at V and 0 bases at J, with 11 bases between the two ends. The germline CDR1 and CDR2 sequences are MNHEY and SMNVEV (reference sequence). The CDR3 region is CASSALLAKNIQYF. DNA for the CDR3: TGTGCCAGCTCCGCCCTTTTAGCCAAAAACATTCAGTACTTC.

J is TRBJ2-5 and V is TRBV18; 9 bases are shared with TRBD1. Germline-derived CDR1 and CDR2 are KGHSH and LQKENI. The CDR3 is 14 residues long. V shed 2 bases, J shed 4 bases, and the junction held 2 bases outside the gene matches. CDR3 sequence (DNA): TGTGCCAGCTCACCAGGGACAGGGAGAGAGACCCAGTACTTC. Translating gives CASSPGTGRETQYF.

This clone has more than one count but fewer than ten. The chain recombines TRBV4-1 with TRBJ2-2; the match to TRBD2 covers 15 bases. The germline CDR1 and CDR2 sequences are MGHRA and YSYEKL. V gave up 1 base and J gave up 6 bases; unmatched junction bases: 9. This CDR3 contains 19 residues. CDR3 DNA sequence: TGCGCCAGCAGCCAAGTAGGGACTAGCGGGAGGTCCTCGGCCGGGGAGCTGTTTTTT. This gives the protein CASSQVGTSGRSSAGELFF.

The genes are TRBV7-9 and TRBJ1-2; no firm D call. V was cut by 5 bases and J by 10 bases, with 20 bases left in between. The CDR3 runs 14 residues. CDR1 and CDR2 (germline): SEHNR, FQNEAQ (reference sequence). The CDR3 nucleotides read TGTGCCAGCAGCGCCAGTTCCGCCCGTAACAACTACACCTTC. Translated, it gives CASSASSARNNYTF.

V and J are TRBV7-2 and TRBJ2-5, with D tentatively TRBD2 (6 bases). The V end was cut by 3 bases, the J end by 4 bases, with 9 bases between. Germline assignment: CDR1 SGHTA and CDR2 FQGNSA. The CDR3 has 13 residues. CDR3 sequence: CASSLTGAETQYF. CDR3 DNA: TGTGCCAGCAGCTTGACGGGAGCAGAGACCCAGTACTTC.

The chain's CDR3 is CASSRSASGASYEQYF. CDR3 nucleotide sequence: TGTGCCAGCAGCCGATCGGCCTCGGGGGCCTCCTACGAGCAGTACTTC. The chain links TRBV7-2 to TRBJ2-7; TRBD1 or TRBD2 may be the D gene (6 bases each). In germline, CDR1 is SGHTA, CDR2 FQGNSA. The CDR3 is 16 residues long. Trimming removed 5 bases at V and 0 bases at J, with 17 bases between.

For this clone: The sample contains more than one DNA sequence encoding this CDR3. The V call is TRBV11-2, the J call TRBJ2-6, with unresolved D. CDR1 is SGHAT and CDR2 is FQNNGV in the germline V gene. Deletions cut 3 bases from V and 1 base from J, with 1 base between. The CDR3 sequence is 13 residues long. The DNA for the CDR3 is TGTGCCAGCAGCTTTTCTGGGGCCAACGTCCTGACTTTC. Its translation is CASSFSGANVLTF.

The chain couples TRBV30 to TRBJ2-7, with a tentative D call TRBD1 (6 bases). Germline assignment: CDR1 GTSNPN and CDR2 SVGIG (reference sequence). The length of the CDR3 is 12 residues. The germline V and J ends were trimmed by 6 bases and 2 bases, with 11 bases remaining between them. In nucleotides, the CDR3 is TGTGCCTGTCGACAGGCCACCTACGAGCAGTACTTC. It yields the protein CACRQATYEQYF. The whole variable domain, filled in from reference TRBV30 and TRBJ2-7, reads SQTIHQWPATLVQPVGSPLSLECTVEGTSNPNLYWYRQAAGRGLQLLFYSVGIGQISSEVPQNLSASRPQDRQFILSSKKLLLSDSGFYLCACRQATYEQYFGPGTRLTVT.

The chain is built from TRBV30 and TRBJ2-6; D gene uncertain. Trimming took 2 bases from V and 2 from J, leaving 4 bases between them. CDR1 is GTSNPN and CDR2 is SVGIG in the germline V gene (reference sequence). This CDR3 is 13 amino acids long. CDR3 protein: CAWSWPGANVLTF. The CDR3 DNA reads TGTGCCTGGAGTTGGCCTGGGGCCAACGTCCTGACTTTC. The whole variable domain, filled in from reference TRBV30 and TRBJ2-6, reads SQTIHQWPATLVQPVGSPLSLECTVEGTSNPNLYWYRQAAGRGLQLLFYSVGIGQISSEVPQNLSASRPQDRQFILSSKKLLLSDSGFYLCAWSWPGANVLTFGAGSRLTVL.